This T cell receptor beta chain was captured by sequencing in a study of CD8 T cells in Susac syndrome. CDR1 and CDR2 (germline): SGDLS, YYNGEE. Trimming removed 3 bases at V and 9 bases at J, with 13 bases between. The CDR3 loop spans 13 amino acids. cDNA came from about 0.46 to 1 ug RNA primed by random hexamers. TCRdb processed the immunoSEQ multiplex PCR reads anew with MiXCR; each CDR3 protein has one entry. The repertoire holds under 550,000 distinct CDR3 sequences, with around 85% as singletons. J is TRBJ2-1 and V is TRBV9, with D possibly being TRBD2 (6 bases). Sequenced sample: CD8+ T cells from PBMCs. The TCR comes from a human donor with multiple sclerosis. The CDR3 protein is CASSAPGSGEQFF. The CDR3 DNA reads TGTGCCAGCAGCGCCCCCGGGAGTGGTGAGCAGTTCTTC.